The T cell receptor beta chain under discussion was sequenced for a study of cytomegalovirus exposure and HLA in healthy donors. With 1 base clipped from V and 4 bases from J, the junction kept 4 bases outside the gene matches. CDR1 and CDR2 from the germline V gene are SGHRS and YFSETQ. There are 14 residues in the CDR3. It was with 60 Vbeta and 13 Jbeta primers that the PCR ran. Here immunoSEQ multiplex PCR was the method, and the copy in TCRdb shows in-frame clones only, minus some. The sample holds about 130,000 clones; 80% are singletons and the top ten take about 2.5%. The sequencing sample was made of PBMCs. The rearrangement links TRBV5-1 to TRBJ2-7; TRBD1 matches 8 bases. The receptor comes from a man under 40 in good health and CMV-seronegative. This CDR3 reads CASSLSGGRYEQYF. The CDR3 bases are TGCGCCAGCAGCTTGTCAGGGGGCAGATACGAGCAGTACTTC.